The 22 T cell receptor beta chains in this list originate from one sample, sequenced in a study of T-cell memory formation after mild COVID-19. TCRdb reanalysed the 5' RACE reads using MiXCR and keeps one entry per CDR3 protein. The table shows hundreds of thousands of distinct CDR3 sequences, with roughly an eighth occurring only once. The sample taken for sequencing was PBMCs or a T cell subset sorted from them (not recorded which). Every receptor here comes from a man younger than 35 who had mild COVID-19 (a few samples of this study predate the infection). Cell type and time point are not known.

The V call is TRBV5-1, the J call TRBJ2-1; no clear D gene. V lost 7 bases, J lost 0 bases, and 11 bases lay in between. This CDR3 contains 14 residues. Germline loops: CDR1 SGHRS, CDR2 YFSETQ. In DNA, the CDR3 is TGCGCCAGCTGTCTAGAAGTCTCCTACAATGAGCAGTTCTTC. Residues: CASCLEVSYNEQFF.

This clonotype has ten or more counts. V and J are TRBV5-1 and TRBJ1-4; TRBD1 aligns across 7 bases. CDR1 SGHRS and CDR2 YFSETQ come from the germline V gene. This CDR3 has 16 amino acids. The ends lost 4 bases at V and 8 bases at J; junction bases unmatched: 14. The CDR3 protein is CASSNTIQGSGEKLFF. CDR3 nucleotides: TGCGCCAGCAGCAACACGATACAGGGGTCGGGGGAAAAACTGTTTTTT. The variable domain in full, with the rest retrieved from reference TRBV5-1 and TRBJ1-4, is KAGVTQTPRYLIKTRGQQVTLSCSPISGHRSVSWYQQTPGQGLQFLFEYFSETQRNKGNFPGRFSGRQFSNSRSEMNVSTLELGDSALYLCASSNTIQGSGEKLFFGSGTQLSVL.

This clonotype was picked up a small number of times. The chain is built from TRBV12-3 or TRBV12-4 and TRBJ1-6; no firm D call. V was pared by 8 bases and J by 11 bases, with 19 bases between. The CDR3 length is 14 residues. The CDR3 sequence: CASGQTDPSTPLHF. DNA of the CDR3: TGTGCCAGCGGTCAAACAGATCCTTCGACACCCCTCCACTTT.

The chain is built from TRBV7-9 and TRBJ2-5; no clear D. Germline CDR1 and CDR2: SEHNR and FQNEAQ (reference sequence). V was trimmed by 1 base and J by 0 bases, leaving 6 bases between them. The CDR3 sequence is 14 residues long. CDR3 protein: CASSLGSYQETQYF. The CDR3 DNA reads as TGTGCCAGCAGCTTAGGCAGCTACCAAGAGACCCAGTACTTC.

This clonotype has only one observation. V and J are TRBV27 and TRBJ2-5, with D maybe TRBD2 (6 bases). CDR3 length equals 15 residues. The V end was cut by 2 bases, the J end by 5 bases, with 15 bases between. Germline-derived CDR1 and CDR2 are MNHEY and SMNVEV (reference sequence). CDR3 amino acids: CASSLSQGGRETQYF. CDR3 nucleotides: TGTGCCAGCAGTTTAAGTCAGGGAGGAAGGGAGACCCAGTACTTC.

The chain combines TRBV29-1 with TRBJ2-3; 12 bases map to TRBD2. V trimming: 7 bases; J trimming: 2 bases; junction bases outside the gene matches: 7. This CDR3 has 15 residues. Germline V lookup: CDR1 SQVTM, CDR2 ANQGSEA. The CDR3 sequence is CSARLAGAFTDTQYF. The CDR3, as DNA: TGCAGCGCTCGACTAGCGGGGGCCTTCACAGATACGCAGTATTTT.

This rearrangement joins TRBV6-2 or TRBV6-3 to TRBJ2-3, with D tentatively TRBD1 (6 bases). Trimming shortened V by 6 bases and J by 0 bases, and 13 bases separated the two germline ends. CDR1 is MNHEY, CDR2 SVGEGT, per germline. This CDR3 is built from 15 residues. CDR3 residues: CASSLGQKSTDTQYF. As DNA, the CDR3 is TGTGCCAGCAGCCTCGGACAGAAAAGCACAGATACGCAGTATTTT.

V gene TRBV4-3 combines with J gene TRBJ2-7; TRBD1 matches at 10 bases. Germline CDR1 LGHNA, CDR2 YSLEER. This CDR3 comprises 16 residues. Unmatched junction bases numbered 6, after V lost 1 base and J lost 3 bases. This chain's CDR3 is CASSQGQWTGGYEQYF. As DNA, the CDR3 is TGCGCCAGCAGCCAAGGTCAGTGGACAGGGGGCTACGAGCAGTACTTC.

There are a few counts of this clonotype. V usage is TRBV7-2 and J usage is TRBJ2-3; D gene uncertain. This CDR3 region has 12 residues. CDR1 SGHTA and CDR2 FQGNSA come from the germline V gene. Trimming took 10 bases from V and 1 from J, leaving 9 bases between them. CDR3 protein: CATVDGTDTQYF. As DNA, the CDR3 is TGTGCCACTGTCGATGGCACAGATACGCAGTATTTT.

This clonotype occurred a few times. The chain has TRBV12-3 or TRBV12-4 and TRBJ2-3; D might be TRBD1 or TRBD2, each matching 7 bases. V was clipped by 6 bases and J by 2 bases, with 21 bases between them. CDR3 length: 17 residues. For the CDR3, the DNA is TGTGCCAGCAGAGTCAGGGGGGGGGCCAAGGACACAGATACGCAGTATTTT. Translation: CASRVRGGAKDTDTQYF.

This clonotype was seen only a few times. CDR3 sequence (DNA): TGTGCCAGCAGTTTCCGGTCTGGAAAAACTATCTCCTACGAGCAGTACGTC. Protein: CASSFRSGKTISYEQYV. The chain uses TRBV28 and TRBJ2-7; no reliable D call. The germline gives CDR1 MDHEN, CDR2 SYDVKM. Trimming stripped 3 bases from V and 0 bases from J, with 18 bases between. The CDR3 is made up of 17 amino acids.

V gene TRBV6-2 or TRBV6-3 combines with J gene TRBJ1-5, with D perhaps matching TRBD1 (5 bases). Trimming took 7 bases from V and 5 from J, leaving 21 bases between them. The germline gives CDR1 MNHEY, CDR2 SVGEGT. The CDR3 totals 16 residues. CDR3 region: CASNAPPGLPYQPQHF. The CDR3 DNA is TGTGCCAGCAACGCCCCCCCAGGGTTGCCCTATCAGCCCCAGCATTTT.

The CDR3: CASSWDNTQYF. The CDR3 DNA sequence: TGTGCCAGCAGCTGGGATAATACGCAGTATTTT. V is TRBV7-9 and J is TRBJ2-3; no definite D call. Germline V gives CDR1 SEHNR, CDR2 FQNEAQ (reference sequence). The CDR3 has 11 amino acids. Trimming pared 4 bases from V and 7 bases from J, leaving 6 bases between. Together with reference TRBV7-9 and TRBJ2-3, the CDR3 gives the full variable domain: DTGVSQNPRHKITKRGQNVTFRCDPISEHNRLYWYRQTLGQGPEFLTYFQNEAQLEKSRLLSDRFSAERPKGSFSTLEIQRTEQGDSAMYLCASSWDNTQYFGPGTRLTVL.

This clonotype was observed a few times. The chain combines TRBV7-2 with TRBJ2-2, with a weak D call TRBD2 (6 bases). The CDR3 spans 14 residues. The germline gives CDR1 SGHTA, CDR2 FQGNSA. Trimming removed 6 bases from V and 0 bases from J, with 8 bases in between. The CDR3 DNA reads as TGTGCCAGCAGTTGGGGGGCGAACACCGGGGAGCTGTTTTTT. Translating gives CASSWGANTGELFF.

This clonotype turned up a few times. This chain joins TRBV6-5 and TRBJ2-7; D gene unclear. This CDR3 contains 13 residues. From germline, CDR1 is MNHEY and CDR2 SVGAGI. V was cut by 2 bases and J by 6 bases, with 11 bases left in between. This CDR3 is CASSYAPFGEQYF. Written as DNA, the CDR3 is TGTGCCAGCAGTTACGCTCCTTTCGGCGAGCAGTACTTC.

The gene calls are TRBV5-6 and TRBJ1-4, with D hard to call. Between the trimmed V and J ends, which lost 0 bases and 0 bases, there was a span of 9 bases. CDR3 length: 16 amino acids. Per the germline V gene, CDR1 is SGHDT and CDR2 is YYEEEE. The CDR3, as DNA: TGTGCCAGCAGCTTGGCTTTCGGCGCAACTAATGAAAAACTGTTTTTT. Protein: CASSLAFGATNEKLFF.

This clonotype was detected many times. The chain employs TRBV5-1 and TRBJ2-7; 7 nucleotides agree with TRBD2. The J segment lost 5 bases and the V segment lost 0 bases, leaving 5 bases of the junction unmatched. The CDR3 is made up of 14 amino acids. Germline lookup yields CDR1 SGHRS and CDR2 YFSETQ. CDR3 DNA sequence: TGCGCCAGCAGCTTGGAAGGACTAGGGAACGAGCAGTACTTC. It codes for CASSLEGLGNEQYF.

The rearrangement links TRBV6-2 or TRBV6-3 to TRBJ2-1, with 9 nucleotides matching TRBD2. The J segment lost 14 bases and the V segment lost 6 bases, leaving 8 bases of the junction unmatched. The CDR3 contains 12 residues. Germline-derived CDR1 and CDR2 are MNHEY and SVGEGT. The CDR3 reads CASRTGTSWEFF. CDR3 in DNA: TGTGCCAGCAGGACCGGGACTAGCTGGGAGTTCTTC.

This clonotype was counted between two and nine times. The V gene is TRBV6-5, the J gene TRBJ2-1, with 8 bases fitting TRBD2. The CDR3 spans 16 residues. V dropped 2 bases and J dropped 4; count of bases not matched to a gene: 7. Germline V gene lookup returns CDR1 MNHEY and CDR2 SVGAGI. The CDR3 loop is CASSYRGSGDYNEQFF. For the CDR3, the DNA is TGTGCCAGCAGTTACCGAGGTAGCGGGGATTACAATGAGCAGTTCTTC.

This CDR3 reads CASILEAGGYTF. The DNA for the CDR3 is TGCGCCAGCATCCTCGAAGCGGGTGGCTACACCTTC. The rearrangement joins TRBV5-1 to TRBJ1-2; no clear D. From germline, CDR1 is SGHRS and CDR2 YFSETQ. CDR3 length: 12 residues. With 6 bases removed from V and 7 bases from J, the gap between germline ends came to 13 bases.

The chain couples TRBV6-1 to TRBJ2-7; 11 nucleotides match TRBD1. After removal of 3 bases from V and 0 bases from J, the junction contained 4 bases not matched to a gene. The germline CDR1 and CDR2 sequences are MNHNS and SASEGT. The CDR3 runs to 16 residues. CDR3 sequence: CASSDPGTGGSYEQYV. The DNA for the CDR3 is TGTGCCAGCAGTGACCCCGGGACAGGGGGCTCCTACGAGCAGTACGTC.

V and J are TRBV6-5 and TRBJ1-4; weak D call: TRBD1 (6 bases). Germline V gene lookup returns CDR1 MNHEY and CDR2 SVGAGI. Trimming removed 6 bases from V and 6 bases from J, with 8 bases in between. This CDR3 is 12 amino acids long. The CDR3 sequence is CASRAGDEKLFF. Here the CDR3 DNA reads TGTGCCAGCAGGGCAGGGGATGAAAAACTGTTTTTT.